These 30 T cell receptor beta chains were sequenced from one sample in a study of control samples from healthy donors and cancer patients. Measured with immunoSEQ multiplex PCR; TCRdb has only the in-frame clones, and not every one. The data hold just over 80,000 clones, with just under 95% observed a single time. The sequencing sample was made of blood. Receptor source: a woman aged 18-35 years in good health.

This CDR3 reads CASSPEGKQVKQYF. Here the CDR3 DNA reads TGTGCCAGCAGCCCAGAGGGGAAACAGGTTAAGCAGTACTTC. The chain couples TRBV9 to TRBJ2-7; either TRBD1 or TRBD2 may supply D (5 bases each). The V end was cut by 4 bases, the J end by 8 bases, with 19 bases between. This CDR3 comprises 14 residues. CDR1 is SGDLS, CDR2 YYNGEE, per germline.

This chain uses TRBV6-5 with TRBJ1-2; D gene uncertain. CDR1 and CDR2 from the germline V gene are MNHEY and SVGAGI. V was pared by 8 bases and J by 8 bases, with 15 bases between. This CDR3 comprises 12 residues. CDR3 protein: CASLTRNGGYTF. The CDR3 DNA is TGTGCCAGCCTAACCAGAAACGGGGGCTACACCTTC.

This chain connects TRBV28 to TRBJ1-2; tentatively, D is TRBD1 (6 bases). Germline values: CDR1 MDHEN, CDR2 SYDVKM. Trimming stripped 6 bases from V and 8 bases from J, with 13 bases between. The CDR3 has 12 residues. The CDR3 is CASRATGPGYTF. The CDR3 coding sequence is TGTGCCAGCAGGGCTACAGGGCCGGGCTACACCTTC.

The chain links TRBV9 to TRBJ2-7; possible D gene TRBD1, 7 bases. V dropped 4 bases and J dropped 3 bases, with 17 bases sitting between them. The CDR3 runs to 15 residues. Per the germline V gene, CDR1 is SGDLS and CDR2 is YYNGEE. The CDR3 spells CASSPQGGRLYEQYF. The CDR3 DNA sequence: TGTGCCAGCAGCCCTCAGGGGGGAAGGCTCTACGAGCAGTACTTC.

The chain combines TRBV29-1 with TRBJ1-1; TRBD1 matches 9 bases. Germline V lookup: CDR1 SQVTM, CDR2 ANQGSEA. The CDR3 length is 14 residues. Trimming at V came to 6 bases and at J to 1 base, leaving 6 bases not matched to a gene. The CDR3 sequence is CSVADRGWNTEAFF. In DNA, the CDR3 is TGCAGCGTAGCGGACAGGGGATGGAACACTGAAGCTTTCTTT.

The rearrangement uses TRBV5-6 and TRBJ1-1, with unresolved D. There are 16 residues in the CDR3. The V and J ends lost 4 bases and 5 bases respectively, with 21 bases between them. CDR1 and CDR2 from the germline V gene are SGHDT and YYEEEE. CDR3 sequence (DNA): TGTGCCAGCAGCGCGACCCAACTTCGGATAGAGACTGAAGCTTTCTTT. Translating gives CASSATQLRIETEAFF. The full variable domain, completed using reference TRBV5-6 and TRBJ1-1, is DAGVTQSPTHLIKTRGQQVTLRCSPKSGHDTVSWYQQALGQGPQFIFQYYEEEERQRGNFPDRFSGHQFPNYSSELNVNALLLGDSALYLCASSATQLRIETEAFFGQGTRLTVV.

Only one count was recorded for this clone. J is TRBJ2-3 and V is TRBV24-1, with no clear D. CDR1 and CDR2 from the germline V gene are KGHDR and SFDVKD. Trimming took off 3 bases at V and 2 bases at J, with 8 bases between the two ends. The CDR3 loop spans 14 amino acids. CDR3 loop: CATSDPRATDTQYF. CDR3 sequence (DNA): TGTGCCACCAGTGATCCTCGGGCCACAGATACGCAGTATTTT.

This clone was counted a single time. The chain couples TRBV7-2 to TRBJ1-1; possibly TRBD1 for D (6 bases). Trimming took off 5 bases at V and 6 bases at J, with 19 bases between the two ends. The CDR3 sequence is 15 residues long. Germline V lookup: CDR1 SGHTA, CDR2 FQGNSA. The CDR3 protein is CASSNTGTNPSEAFF. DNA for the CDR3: TGTGCCAGCAGCAATACAGGGACCAACCCCTCTGAAGCTTTCTTT. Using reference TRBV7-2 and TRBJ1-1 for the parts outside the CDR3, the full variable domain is GAGVSQSPSNKVTEKGKDVELRCDPISGHTALYWYRQSLGQGLEFLIYFQGNSAPDKSGLPSDRFSAERTGGSVSTLTIQRTQQEDSAVYLCASSNTGTNPSEAFFGQGTRLTVV.

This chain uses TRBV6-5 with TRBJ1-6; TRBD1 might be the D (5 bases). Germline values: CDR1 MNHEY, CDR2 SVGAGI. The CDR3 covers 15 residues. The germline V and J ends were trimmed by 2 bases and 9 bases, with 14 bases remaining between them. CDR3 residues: CASSYQPPQGSPLHF. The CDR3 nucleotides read TGTGCCAGCAGTTACCAGCCCCCTCAGGGTTCACCCCTCCACTTT.

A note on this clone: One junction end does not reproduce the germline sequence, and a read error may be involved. The CDR3 DNA is TGTGCCAGCAGTTCCTCCCCGCAGGGGCATCTTTTT. Translated, it gives CASSSSPQGHLF. V and J are TRBV6-6 and TRBJ1-4; a weak D match, TRBD1 (6 bases). The germline V gene encodes CDR1 MNHNY and CDR2 SVGAGI (reference sequence). The CDR3 spans 12 residues.

The CDR3 loop reads CASSPIRLAGVHEQYF. The CDR3 DNA reads as TGTGCCAGCAGTCCGATAAGACTAGCGGGAGTTCACGAGCAGTACTTC. This chain joins TRBV27 and TRBJ2-7, with 12 bases that match TRBD2. J was trimmed by 5 bases and V by 5 bases; bases with no gene match: 10. The CDR3 consists of 16 residues. Germline V lookup: CDR1 MNHEY, CDR2 SMNVEV (reference sequence).

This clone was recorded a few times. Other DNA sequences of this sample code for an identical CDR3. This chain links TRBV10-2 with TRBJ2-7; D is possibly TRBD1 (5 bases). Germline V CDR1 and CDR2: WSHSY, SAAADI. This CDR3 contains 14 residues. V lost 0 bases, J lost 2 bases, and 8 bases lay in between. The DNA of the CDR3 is TGCGCCAGCAGTGAGTCGTGGGGCCCCTACGAGCAGTACTTC. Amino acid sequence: CASSESWGPYEQYF.

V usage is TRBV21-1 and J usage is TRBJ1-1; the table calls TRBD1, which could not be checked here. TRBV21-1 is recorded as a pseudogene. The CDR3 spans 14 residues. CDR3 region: CASSKGGRWSEAFF. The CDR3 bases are TGTGCCAGCAGCAAAGGTGGCCGTTGGTCTGAAGCTTTCTTT.

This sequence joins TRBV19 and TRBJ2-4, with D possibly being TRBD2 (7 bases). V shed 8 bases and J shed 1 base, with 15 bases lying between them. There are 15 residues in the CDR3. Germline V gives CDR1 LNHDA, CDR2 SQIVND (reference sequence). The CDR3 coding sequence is TGTGCCAGTGAAGGGGGGGCCTCGGCCAAAAACATTCAGTACTTC. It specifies CASEGGASAKNIQYF.

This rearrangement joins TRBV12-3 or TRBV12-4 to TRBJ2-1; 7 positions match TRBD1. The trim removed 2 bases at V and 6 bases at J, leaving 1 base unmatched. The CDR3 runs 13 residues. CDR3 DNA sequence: TGTGCCAGCAGTTTATCAGGGGGCAATGAGCAGTTCTTC. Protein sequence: CASSLSGGNEQFF.

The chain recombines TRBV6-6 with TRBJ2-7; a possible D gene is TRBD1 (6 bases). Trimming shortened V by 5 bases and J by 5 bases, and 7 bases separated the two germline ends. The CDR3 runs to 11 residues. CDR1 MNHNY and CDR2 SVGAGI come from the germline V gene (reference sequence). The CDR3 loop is CASSGQHEQYF. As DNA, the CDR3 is TGTGCCAGCAGTGGACAGCACGAGCAGTACTTC.

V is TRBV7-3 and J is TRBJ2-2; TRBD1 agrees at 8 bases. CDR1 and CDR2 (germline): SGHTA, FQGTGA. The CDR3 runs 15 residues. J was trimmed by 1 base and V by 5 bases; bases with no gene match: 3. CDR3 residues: CASSEDRGNTGELFF. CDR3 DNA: TGTGCCAGCAGCGAAGACAGGGGGAACACCGGGGAGCTGTTTTTT.

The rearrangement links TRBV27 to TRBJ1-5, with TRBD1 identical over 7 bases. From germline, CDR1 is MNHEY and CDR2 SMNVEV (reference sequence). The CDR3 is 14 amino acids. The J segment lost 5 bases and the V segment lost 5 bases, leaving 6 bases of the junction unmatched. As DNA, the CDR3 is TGTGCCAGCAGTCCGACAGGGCCCCATCAGCCCCAGCATTTT. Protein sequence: CASSPTGPHQPQHF.

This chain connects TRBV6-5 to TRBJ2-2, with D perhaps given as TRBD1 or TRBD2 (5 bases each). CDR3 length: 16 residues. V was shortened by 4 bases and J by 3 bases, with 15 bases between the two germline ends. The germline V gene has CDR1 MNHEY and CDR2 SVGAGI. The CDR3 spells CASSSEALGDTGELFF. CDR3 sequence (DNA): TGTGCCAGCAGTTCGGAAGCCCTGGGGGACACCGGGGAGCTGTTTTTT.

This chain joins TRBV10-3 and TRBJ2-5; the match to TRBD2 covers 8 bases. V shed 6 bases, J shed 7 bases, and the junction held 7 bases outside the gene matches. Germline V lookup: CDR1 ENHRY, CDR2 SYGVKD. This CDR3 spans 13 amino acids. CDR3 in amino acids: CAIRQETSVTQYF. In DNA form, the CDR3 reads TGTGCCATCAGACAGGAGACTAGCGTGACCCAGTACTTC.

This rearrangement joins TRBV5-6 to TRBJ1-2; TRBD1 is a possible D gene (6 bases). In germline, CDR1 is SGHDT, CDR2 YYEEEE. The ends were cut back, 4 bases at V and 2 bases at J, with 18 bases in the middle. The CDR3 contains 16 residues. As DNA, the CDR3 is TGTGCCAGCAGCCTACTCGAGGGGACATTCAACTATGGCTACACCTTC. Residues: CASSLLEGTFNYGYTF. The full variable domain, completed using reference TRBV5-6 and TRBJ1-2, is DAGVTQSPTHLIKTRGQQVTLRCSPKSGHDTVSWYQQALGQGPQFIFQYYEEEERQRGNFPDRFSGHQFPNYSSELNVNALLLGDSALYLCASSLLEGTFNYGYTFGSGTRLTVV.

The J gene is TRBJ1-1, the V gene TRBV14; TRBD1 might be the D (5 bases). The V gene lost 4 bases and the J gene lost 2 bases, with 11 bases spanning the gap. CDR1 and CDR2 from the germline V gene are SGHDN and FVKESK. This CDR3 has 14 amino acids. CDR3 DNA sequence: TGTGCCAGCAGCCGAACCGGGACTAACACTGAAGCTTTCTTT. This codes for CASSRTGTNTEAFF.

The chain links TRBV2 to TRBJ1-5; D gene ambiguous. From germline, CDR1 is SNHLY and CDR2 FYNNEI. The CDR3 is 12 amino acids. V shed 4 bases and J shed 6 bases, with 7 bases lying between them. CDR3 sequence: CASSALRQPQHF. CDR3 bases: TGTGCCAGCAGTGCGCTCCGTCAGCCCCAGCATTTT.

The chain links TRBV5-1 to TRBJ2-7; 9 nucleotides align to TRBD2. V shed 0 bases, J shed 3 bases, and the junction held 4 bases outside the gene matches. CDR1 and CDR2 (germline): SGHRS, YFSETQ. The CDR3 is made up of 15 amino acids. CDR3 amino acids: CASSLGLAVNYEQYF. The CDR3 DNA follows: TGCGCCAGCAGCTTGGGACTAGCGGTCAACTACGAGCAGTACTTC.

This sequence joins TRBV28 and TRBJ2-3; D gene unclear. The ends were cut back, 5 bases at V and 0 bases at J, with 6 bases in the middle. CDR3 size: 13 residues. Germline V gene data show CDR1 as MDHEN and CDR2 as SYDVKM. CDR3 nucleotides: TGTGCCAGCAGTCCCCCGAGCACAGATACGCAGTATTTT. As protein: CASSPPSTDTQYF.

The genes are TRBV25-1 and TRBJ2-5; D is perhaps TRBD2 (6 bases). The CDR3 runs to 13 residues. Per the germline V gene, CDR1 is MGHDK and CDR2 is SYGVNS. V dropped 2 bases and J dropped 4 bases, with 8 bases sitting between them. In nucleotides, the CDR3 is TGTGCCAGCAGTGAAATGGGAGGAGAGACCCAGTACTTC. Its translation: CASSEMGGETQYF.

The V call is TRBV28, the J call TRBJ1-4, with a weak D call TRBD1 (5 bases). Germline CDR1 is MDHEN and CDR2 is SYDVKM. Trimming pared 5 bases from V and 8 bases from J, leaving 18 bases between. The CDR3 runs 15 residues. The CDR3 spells CASSPPWGLGEKLFF. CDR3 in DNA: TGTGCCAGCAGTCCCCCCTGGGGACTGGGGGAAAAACTGTTTTTT.

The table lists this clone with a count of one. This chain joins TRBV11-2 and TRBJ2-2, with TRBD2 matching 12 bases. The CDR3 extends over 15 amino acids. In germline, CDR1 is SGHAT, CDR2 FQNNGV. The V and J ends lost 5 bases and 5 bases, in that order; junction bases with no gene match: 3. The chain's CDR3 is CASSILAGGTGELFF. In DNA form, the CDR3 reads TGTGCCAGCAGCATTCTAGCGGGGGGGACCGGGGAGCTGTTTTTT.

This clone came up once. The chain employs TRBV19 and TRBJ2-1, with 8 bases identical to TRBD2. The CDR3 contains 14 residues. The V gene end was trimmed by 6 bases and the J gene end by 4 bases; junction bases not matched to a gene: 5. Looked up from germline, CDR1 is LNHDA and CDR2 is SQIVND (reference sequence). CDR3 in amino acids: CASRTTSGYNEQFF. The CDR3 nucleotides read TGTGCCAGTAGGACCACTAGCGGATACAATGAGCAGTTCTTC.

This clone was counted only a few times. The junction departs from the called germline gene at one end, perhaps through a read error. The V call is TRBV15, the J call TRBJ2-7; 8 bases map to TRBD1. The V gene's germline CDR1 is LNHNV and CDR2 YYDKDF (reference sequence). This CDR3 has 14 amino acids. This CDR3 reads CATNRQGPSYEQYF. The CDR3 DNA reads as TGTGCCACCAACAGACAGGGGCCCTCCTACGAGCAGTACTTC.